This TCR beta chain appears in the sequencing data of a study of cytomegalovirus exposure and HLA in healthy donors. Regarding this clone: The antigen remains undetermined.

Primers for the PCR totalled 60 Vbeta and 13 Jbeta. The table came from immunoSEQ multiplex PCR; TCRdb's copy has only in-frame clones and leaves some out. Found here are some 140,000 clones, over 65% of them singletons; the top ten hold approximately 4.3%. Donors consisted of healthy bone marrow donors. The CDR3 runs to 16 residues. The germline gives CDR1 MNHEY, CDR2 SVGAGI. The V and J ends lost 0 bases and 2 bases respectively, with 14 bases between them. Regarding the study as a whole: Most observed TCR sequences were rare, whereas some public TCRs were detected in many donors. The analysis excluded some indistinguishable V segments, including TRBV6-2 and TRBV6-3.

The sequencing input was PBMCs. J is TRBJ2-7 and V is TRBV6-5; TRBD1 is a possible D gene (5 bases). This sequence originates from a man younger than 30 in good health and CMV-seropositive. This chain's CDR3 is CASSYSIGARTYEQYF. Here the CDR3 DNA reads TGTGCCAGCAGTTACTCGATTGGGGCCAGAACCTACGAGCAGTACTTC.